Sequencing of this T cell receptor (beta chain) was carried out in a study of control samples from healthy donors and cancer patients. This CDR3 has 15 amino acids. The ends were cut back, 2 bases at V and 10 bases at J, with 15 bases in the middle. Looked up from germline, CDR1 is MRHNA and CDR2 is SNTAGT. Using immunoSEQ multiplex PCR, the repertoire was profiled, and TCRdb retains in-frame clones only, with some absent. The sample gives about 180,000 clones, around nine tenths of which show up once; roughly 1.3% is in the top ten. The J gene is TRBJ1-6, the V gene TRBV6-4; no clear D. The receptor comes from a man aged 30 to 39 in good health. Sequenced material: blood. The CDR3 sequence is CASSDDPGVGSPLHF. DNA of the CDR3: TGTGCCAGCAGTGACGACCCCGGGGTGGGATCACCCCTCCACTTT.